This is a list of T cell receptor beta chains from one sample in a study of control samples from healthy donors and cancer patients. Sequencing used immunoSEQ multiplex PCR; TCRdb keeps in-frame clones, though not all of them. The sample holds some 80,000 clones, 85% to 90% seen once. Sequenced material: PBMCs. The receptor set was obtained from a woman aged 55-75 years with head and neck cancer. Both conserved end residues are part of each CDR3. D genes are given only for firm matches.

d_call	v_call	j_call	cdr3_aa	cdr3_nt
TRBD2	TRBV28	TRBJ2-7	CASSLAGSRYEQYF	TGTGCCAGCAGTCTAGCGGGAAGCCGCTACGAGCAGTACTTC
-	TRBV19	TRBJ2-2	CASRSSGRRGTGELFF	TGTGCCAGTAGGAGTAGCGGTAGAAGGGGCACCGGGGAGCTGTTTTTT
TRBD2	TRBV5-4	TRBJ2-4	CASSPLPGLAGGWAKNIQYF	TGTGCCAGCAGCCCCTTACCGGGACTAGCGGGAGGCTGGGCCAAAAACATTCAGTACTTC
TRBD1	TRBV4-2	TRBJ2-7	CASSQRQGSYEQYF	TGTGCCAGCAGCCAAAGACAGGGCTCCTACGAGCAGTACTTC
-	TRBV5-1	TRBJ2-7	CASSFPGDYEQYF	TGCGCCAGCAGCTTTCCCGGTGACTACGAGCAGTACTTC
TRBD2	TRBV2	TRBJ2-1	CASRGLAGDFSYNEQFF	TGTGCCAGCAGAGGGCTAGCGGGAGATTTTTCCTACAATGAGCAGTTCTTC
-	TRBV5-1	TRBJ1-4	CASSVQGSNEKLFF	TGCGCCAGCAGCGTACAGGGATCTAATGAAAAACTGTTTTTT
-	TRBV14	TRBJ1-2	CASSQDLGTVYGYTF	TGTGCCAGCAGCCAAGACCTCGGGACGGTCTATGGCTACACCTTC
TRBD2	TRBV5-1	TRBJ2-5	CASSTRTSGNQETQYF	TGCGCCAGCTCCACTAGGACTAGCGGGAATCAAGAGACCCAGTACTTC
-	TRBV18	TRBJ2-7	CASSQFPGGYYEQYF	TGTGCCAGCTCACAGTTTCCTGGCGGTTACTACGAGCAGTACTTC
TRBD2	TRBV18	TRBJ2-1	CASSPRAGEVNEQFF	TGTGCCAGCTCACCCCGCGCGGGGGAAGTGAATGAGCAGTTCTTC
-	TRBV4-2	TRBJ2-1	CASSQGRDPREQFF	TGTGCCAGCAGCCAAGGACGGGACCCAAGGGAGCAGTTCTTC
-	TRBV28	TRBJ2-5	CASSLASRQETQYF	TGTGCCAGCAGTTTAGCATCTCGGCAAGAGACCCAGTACTTC